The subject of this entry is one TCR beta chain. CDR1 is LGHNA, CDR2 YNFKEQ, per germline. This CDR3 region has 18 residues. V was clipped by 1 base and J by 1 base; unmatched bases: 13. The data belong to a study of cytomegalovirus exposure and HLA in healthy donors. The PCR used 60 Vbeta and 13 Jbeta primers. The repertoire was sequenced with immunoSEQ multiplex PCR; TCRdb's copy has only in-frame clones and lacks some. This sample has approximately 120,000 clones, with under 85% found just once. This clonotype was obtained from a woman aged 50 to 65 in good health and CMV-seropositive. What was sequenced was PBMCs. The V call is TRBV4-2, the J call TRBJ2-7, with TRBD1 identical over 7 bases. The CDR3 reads CASSQAEGTGTESYEQYF. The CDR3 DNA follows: TGTGCCAGCAGCCAAGCCGAGGGAACCGGGACAGAGTCCTACGAGCAGTACTTC.